The TCR beta chain described here comes from a study of blood T cell repertoires in COVID-19 (dated by TCRdb to 2020 to 2021). Background for the entire study: Samples covering the acute and convalescent phases of COVID-19 were provided by collaborators in the United States, Italy and Spain. The prospective study material was composed of cDNA or gDNA derived from T cells, B-cell-depleted T cells, or PBMCs. The dataset comprised deeply sampled blood TCRbeta repertoires from subjects exposed to, actively infected with, or recovered from COVID-19. A freely available public database, intended as a resource for researchers studying the immune response to SARS-CoV-2, is where the repertoires were released. Samples were obtained from the ongoing ImmuneRACE study (first 160 participants) and from about 1,300 subjects provided by 6 global collaborators. Sample metadata almost always included a de-identified subject ID, COVID-19 status, age in years and sex. HLA class I and class II types, where available, came from metadata supplied by the sample provider rather than from assay-based typing. What the study reported, not specific to this receptor: Clinical and demographic metadata were provided uncurated, with the amount varying by source and participant.

As concerns this clone: What this receptor recognizes is not known. Base qualities are not recorded, but no much larger clone differs from it by a single base.

The collaborating institutions used their own protocols to collect whole blood in K2EDTA tubes. For TCRbeta analysis, collaborators shipped samples as frozen whole blood, isolated PBMCs, or DNA extracted from either of those sample types. The immunoSEQ Assay, a bias-controlled multiplex PCR, was used to amplify TCRbeta CDR3 regions from genomic DNA. The study's processing was this. The number of nucleated cells in each sample was estimated from the amplification of reference gene primers within the assay. To quantify the absolute abundance of each unique TCRbeta CDR3 rearrangement, sequence reads were collapsed and filtered. Productive Simpson clonality was computed per sample as the square root of Simpson's diversity index over productive rearrangements. The clones in this table, taken by TCRdb from immuneACCESS, are in-frame only. Not every clone is retained; where verified, under half of the shortfall comes from an unresolved V gene, and the cause of the rest is unknown. From that table come the V and J calls and clone size; the DNA was used to work out D and trimming. The sample data list 190,000 or so clones, and 85% to 90% of these were observed just once. The top ten clonotypes cover around 3% of the sample.

In the germline V gene, CDR1 corresponds to SGHAT and CDR2 to FQNNGV. After removal of 4 bases from V and 0 bases from J, the junction retains 11 bases not matched to a gene. The CDR3 measures 17 amino acids from cysteine to phenylalanine. Left in the record is the CDR3 DNA by itself, 51 bases read in frame from the first base. This sequence was found in a man aged 35-49 years with active or convalescent COVID-19. The rearranged segments are TRBV11-2 and TRBJ1-1; TRBD1 lines up with 7 middle nucleotides. Sequencing was carried out using peripheral blood. The nucleotide sequence is given as TGTGCCAGCAGCTCCCCGGGACAGAGGGTCATGAACACTGAAGCTTTCTTT. It specifies CASSSPGQRVMNTEAFF.